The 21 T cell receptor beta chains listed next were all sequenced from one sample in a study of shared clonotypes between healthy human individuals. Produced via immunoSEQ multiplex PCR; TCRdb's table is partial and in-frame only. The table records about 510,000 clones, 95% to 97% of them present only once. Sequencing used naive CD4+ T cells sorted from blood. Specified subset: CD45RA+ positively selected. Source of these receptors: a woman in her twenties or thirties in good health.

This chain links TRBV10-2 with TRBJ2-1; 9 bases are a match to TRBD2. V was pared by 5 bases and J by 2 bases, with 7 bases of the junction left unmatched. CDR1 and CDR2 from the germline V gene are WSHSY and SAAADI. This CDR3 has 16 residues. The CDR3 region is CASSNSGSQAYNEQFF. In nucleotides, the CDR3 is TGCGCCAGCAGTAATAGCGGGAGTCAGGCCTACAATGAGCAGTTCTTC.

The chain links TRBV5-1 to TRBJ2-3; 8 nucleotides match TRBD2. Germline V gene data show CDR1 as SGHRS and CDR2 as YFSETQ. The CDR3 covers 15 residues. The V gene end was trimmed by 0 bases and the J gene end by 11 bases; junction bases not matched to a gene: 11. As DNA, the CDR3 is TGCGCCAGCAGCTTGGACCGCGGGAGCGGGGGTAGGCAGTATTTT. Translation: CASSLDRGSGGRQYF.

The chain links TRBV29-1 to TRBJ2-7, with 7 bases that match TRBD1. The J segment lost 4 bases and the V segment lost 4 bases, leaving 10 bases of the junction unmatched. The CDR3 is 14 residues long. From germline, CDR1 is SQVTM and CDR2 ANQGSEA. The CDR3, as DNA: TGCAGCGTTGGTTCGGGACAGCCACCTTACGAGCAGTACTTC. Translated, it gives CSVGSGQPPYEQYF.

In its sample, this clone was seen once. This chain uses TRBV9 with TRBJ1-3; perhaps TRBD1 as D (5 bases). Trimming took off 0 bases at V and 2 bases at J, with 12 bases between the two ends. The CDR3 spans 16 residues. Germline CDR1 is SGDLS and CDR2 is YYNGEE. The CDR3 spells CASSVGWRGAGNTIYF. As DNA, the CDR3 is TGTGCCAGCAGCGTAGGATGGAGGGGTGCTGGAAACACCATATATTTT.

CDR3 sequence (DNA): TGTGCCAGCATTGCCTCGAGGGGGGACGGCCAAGAGACCCAGTACTTC. Translating gives CASIASRGDGQETQYF. The chain combines TRBV28 with TRBJ2-5; perhaps D is TRBD1 or TRBD2 (6 bases each). V lost 7 bases and J 1 base, leaving 19 bases between the germline ends. CDR3 size: 16 residues. From germline, CDR1 is MDHEN and CDR2 SYDVKM. Full variable domain (remainder filled in from reference TRBV28 and TRBJ2-5): DVKVTQSSRYLVKRTGEKVFLECVQDMDHENMFWYRQDPGLGLRLIYFSYDVKMKEKGDIPEGYSVSREKKERFSLILESASTNQTSMYLCASIASRGDGQETQYFGPGTRLLVL.

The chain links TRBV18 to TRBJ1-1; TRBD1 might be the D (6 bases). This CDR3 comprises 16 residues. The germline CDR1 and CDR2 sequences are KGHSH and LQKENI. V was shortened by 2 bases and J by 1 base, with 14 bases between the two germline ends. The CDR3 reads CASSPNEGGKNTEAFF. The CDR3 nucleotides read TGTGCCAGCTCACCAAATGAGGGGGGGAAGAACACTGAAGCTTTCTTT. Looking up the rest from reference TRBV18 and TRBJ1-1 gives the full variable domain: NAGVMQNPRHLVRRRGQEARLRCSPMKGHSHVYWYRQLPEEGLKFMVYLQKENIIDESGMPKERFSAEFPKEGPSILRIQQVVRGDSAAYFCASSPNEGGKNTEAFFGQGTRLTVV.

CDR3 protein: CASSPASGPYSNQPQHF. CDR3 nucleotides: TGTGCCAGCAGTCCCGCGTCAGGACCATATAGCAATCAGCCCCAGCATTTT. The chain couples TRBV28 to TRBJ1-5, with no clear D. This CDR3 has 17 amino acids. Trimming shortened V by 5 bases and J by 0 bases, and 17 bases separated the two germline ends. CDR1 and CDR2 (germline): MDHEN, SYDVKM.

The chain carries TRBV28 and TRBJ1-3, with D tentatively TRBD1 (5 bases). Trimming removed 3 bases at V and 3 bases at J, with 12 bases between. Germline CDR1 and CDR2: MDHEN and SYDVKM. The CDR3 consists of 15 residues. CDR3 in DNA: TGTGCCAGCAGTTTTGCAGGGCCGCTTGGAAACACCATATATTTT. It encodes CASSFAGPLGNTIYF.

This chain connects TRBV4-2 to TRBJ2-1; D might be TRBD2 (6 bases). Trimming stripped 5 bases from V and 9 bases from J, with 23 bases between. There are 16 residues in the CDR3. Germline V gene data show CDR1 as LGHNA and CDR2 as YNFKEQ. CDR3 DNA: TGTGCCAGCAGCTTTATGGCGGGATCCGCCTTGAGTGAGCAGTTCTTC. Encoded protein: CASSFMAGSALSEQFF.

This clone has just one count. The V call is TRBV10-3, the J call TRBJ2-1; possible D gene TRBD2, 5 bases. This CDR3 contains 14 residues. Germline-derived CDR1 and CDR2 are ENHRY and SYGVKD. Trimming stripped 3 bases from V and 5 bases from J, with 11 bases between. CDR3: CAISDGNWNNEQFF. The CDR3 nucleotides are TGTGCCATCAGTGACGGGAACTGGAACAATGAGCAGTTCTTC.

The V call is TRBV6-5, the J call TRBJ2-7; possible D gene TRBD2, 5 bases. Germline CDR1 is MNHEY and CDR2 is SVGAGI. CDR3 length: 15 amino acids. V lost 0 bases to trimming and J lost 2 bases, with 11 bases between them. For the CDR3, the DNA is TGTGCCAGCAGTTACTCGAAGGCCGGGACCTACGAGCAGTACTTC. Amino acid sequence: CASSYSKAGTYEQYF.

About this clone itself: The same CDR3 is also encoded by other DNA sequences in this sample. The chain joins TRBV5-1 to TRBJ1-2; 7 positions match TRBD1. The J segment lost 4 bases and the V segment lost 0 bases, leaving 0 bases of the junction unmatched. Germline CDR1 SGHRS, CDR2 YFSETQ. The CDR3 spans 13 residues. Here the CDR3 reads CASSLDRGYGYTF. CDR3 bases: TGCGCCAGCAGCTTGGACAGGGGCTATGGCTACACCTTC.

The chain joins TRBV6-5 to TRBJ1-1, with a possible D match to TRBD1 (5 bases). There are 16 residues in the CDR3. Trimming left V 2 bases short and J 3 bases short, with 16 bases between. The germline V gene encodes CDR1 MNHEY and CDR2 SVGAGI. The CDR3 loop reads CASSYTPGGCYTEAFF. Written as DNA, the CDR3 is TGTGCCAGCAGTTACACCCCCGGGGGGTGTTACACTGAAGCTTTCTTT.

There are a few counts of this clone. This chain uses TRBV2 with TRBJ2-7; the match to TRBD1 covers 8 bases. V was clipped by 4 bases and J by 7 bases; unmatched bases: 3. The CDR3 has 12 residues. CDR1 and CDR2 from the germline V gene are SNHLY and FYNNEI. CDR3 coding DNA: TGTGCCAGCAGTGTAAGGGACAGGGAGCAGTACTTC. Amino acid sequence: CASSVRDREQYF.

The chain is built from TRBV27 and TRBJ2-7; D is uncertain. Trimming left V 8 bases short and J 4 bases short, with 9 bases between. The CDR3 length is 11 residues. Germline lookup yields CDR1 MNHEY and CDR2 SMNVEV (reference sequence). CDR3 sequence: CASPKRYEQYF. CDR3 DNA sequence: TGTGCCAGCCCCAAGCGATACGAGCAGTACTTC.

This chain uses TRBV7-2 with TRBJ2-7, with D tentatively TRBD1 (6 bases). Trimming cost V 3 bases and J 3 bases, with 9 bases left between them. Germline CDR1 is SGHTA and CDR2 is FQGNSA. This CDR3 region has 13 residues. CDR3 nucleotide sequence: TGTGCCAGCAGCTTGCGGACAGTCTACGAGCAGTACTTC. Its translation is CASSLRTVYEQYF.

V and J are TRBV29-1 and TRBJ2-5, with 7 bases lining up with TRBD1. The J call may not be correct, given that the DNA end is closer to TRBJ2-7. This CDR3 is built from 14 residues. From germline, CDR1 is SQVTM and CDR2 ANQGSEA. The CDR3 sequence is CSVDATGAPYEQYF. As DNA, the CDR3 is TGCAGCGTTGACGCCACAGGGGCCCCTTACGAGCAGTACTTC.

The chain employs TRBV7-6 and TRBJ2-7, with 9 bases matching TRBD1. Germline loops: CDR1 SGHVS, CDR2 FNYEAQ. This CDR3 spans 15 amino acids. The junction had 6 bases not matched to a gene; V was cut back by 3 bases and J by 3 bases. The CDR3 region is CASSLAQGADYEQYF. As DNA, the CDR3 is TGTGCCAGCAGCTTGGCACAGGGGGCGGACTACGAGCAGTACTTC.

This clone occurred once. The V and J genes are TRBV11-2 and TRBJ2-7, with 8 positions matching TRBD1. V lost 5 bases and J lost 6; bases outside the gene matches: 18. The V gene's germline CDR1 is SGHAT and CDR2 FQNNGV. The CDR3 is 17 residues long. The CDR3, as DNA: TGTGCCAGCAGCCCGAACCTGGACAGGGTTCCCTTTTTCGAGCAGTACTTC. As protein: CASSPNLDRVPFFEQYF.

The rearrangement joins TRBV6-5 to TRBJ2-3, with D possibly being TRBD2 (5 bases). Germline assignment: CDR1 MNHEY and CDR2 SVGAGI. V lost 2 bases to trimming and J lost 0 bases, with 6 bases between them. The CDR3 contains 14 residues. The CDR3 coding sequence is TGTGCCAGCAGTTACGCTAGCAGCACAGATACGCAGTATTTT. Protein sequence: CASSYASSTDTQYF.

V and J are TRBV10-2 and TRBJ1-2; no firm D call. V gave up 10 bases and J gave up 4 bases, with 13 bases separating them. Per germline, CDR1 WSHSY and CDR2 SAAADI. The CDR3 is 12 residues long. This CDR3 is CATREASYGYTF. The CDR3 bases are TGCGCCACCAGAGAAGCTAGCTATGGCTACACCTTC.